A selection of T cell receptor beta chains follows, all from one sample in a study of radiotherapy plus CTLA-4 blockade in lung cancer. Profiling relied on immunoSEQ multiplex PCR, and the TCRdb table lists in-frame clones only, not all of them. The sample contains about 47,000 clones, roughly four fifths of which appear only once. Specimen: peripheral blood, collected from a patient treated with radiotherapy plus ipilimumab. The receptors were sampled from a human donor with non-small cell lung cancer who had stable disease on radiotherapy plus ipilimumab. Both conserved end residues are part of each CDR3.

TRBJ2-6 | TRBV5-1 | CASSFGGEWAGANVLTF
TRBJ2-3 | TRBV10-3 | CATTTGTERTDTQYF
TRBJ2-3 | TRBV7-2 | CASSLERYTDTQYF
TRBJ1-5 | TRBV19 | CASSTGQGGNQPQHF
TRBJ2-3 | TRBV9 | CASSPRFPDTQYF
TRBJ2-4 | TRBV27 | CASRLRGHSPAKNIQYF
TRBJ1-3 | TRBV5-6 | CASSSDENTIYF
TRBJ2-7 | TRBV18 | CASSGQHPYEQYF
TRBJ2-3 | TRBV7-9 | CASSLSISTDTQYF
TRBJ2-1 | TRBV6-6 | CASSYLTEYNEQFF